A single sample is the source of the 16 T cell receptor beta chains below, sequenced in a study of control samples from healthy donors and cancer patients. The repertoire was sequenced with immunoSEQ multiplex PCR; TCRdb's copy has only in-frame clones and lacks some. The table lists about 140,000 clones, roughly 90% of them singletons. Sequencing input: blood. Every receptor here comes from a young man in good health.

This clone has a single count. V usage is TRBV10-2 and J usage is TRBJ2-7; D gene uncertain. CDR1 is WSHSY and CDR2 is SAAADI in the germline V gene. Trimming took off 2 bases at V and 3 bases at J, with 11 bases between the two ends. This CDR3 has 14 amino acids. For the CDR3, the DNA is TGCGCCAGCAGTGAGGGTCAGAAAAACTACGAGCAGTACTTC. It is translated as CASSEGQKNYEQYF.

V usage is TRBV6-5 and J usage is TRBJ2-7; TRBD2 agrees at 8 bases. The CDR3 totals 16 residues. Germline loops: CDR1 MNHEY, CDR2 SVGAGI. V was clipped by 4 bases and J by 0 bases; unmatched bases: 8. The CDR3 is CASSSSFREGSYEQYF. The CDR3 bases are TGTGCCAGCAGTTCCTCCTTCCGGGAGGGCTCCTACGAGCAGTACTTC.

This clone appeared a single time. The V call is TRBV7-9, the J call TRBJ2-1; D might be TRBD1 (5 bases). This CDR3 is 14 amino acids long. Germline V CDR1 and CDR2: SEHNR, FQNEAQ (reference sequence). V was cut by 0 bases and J by 4 bases, with 7 bases left in between. The CDR3 loop is CASSLANRYNEQFF. The CDR3 coding sequence is TGTGCCAGCAGCTTAGCGAACAGGTACAATGAGCAGTTCTTC.

The chain combines TRBV19 with TRBJ1-1; D is unresolved. The V gene lost 7 bases and the J gene lost 2 bases, with 14 bases spanning the gap. This CDR3 spans 14 amino acids. The germline V gene has CDR1 LNHDA and CDR2 SQIVND (reference sequence). The CDR3 loop is CASNPPTENTEAFF. As DNA, the CDR3 is TGTGCCAGTAACCCCCCCACAGAAAACACTGAAGCTTTCTTT.

On this clone: Mismatch with germline at one junction end may stem from a read error. The rearrangement joins TRBV5-6 to TRBJ2-1; D unclear. Germline CDR1 reads SGHDT; CDR2 reads YYEEEE. The CDR3 has 13 residues. CDR3 protein: CASSLDSHNEQFF. CDR3 coding DNA: TGTGCCAGCAGCTTGGACTCCCACAATGAGCAGTTCTTC.

The chain combines TRBV11-3 with TRBJ1-1, with D perhaps TRBD1 (5 bases). Trimming cost V 1 base and J 0 bases, with 15 bases left between them. This CDR3 spans 17 amino acids. In germline, CDR1 is SGHNT, CDR2 YENEEA. CDR3 DNA sequence: TGTGCCAGCAGCTTAGGATGGGGACTTCCGATGAACACTGAAGCTTTCTTT. It yields the protein CASSLGWGLPMNTEAFF.

The rearrangement uses TRBV4-2 and TRBJ2-3; 11 positions agree with TRBD2. The germline gives CDR1 LGHNA, CDR2 YNFKEQ. The CDR3 covers 16 residues. V shed 2 bases, J shed 6 bases, and the junction held 7 bases outside the gene matches. For the CDR3, the DNA is TGTGCCAGCAGCCAACCGACTAGCGGGATCGTGGATACGCAGTATTTT. Translated: CASSQPTSGIVDTQYF.

The V call is TRBV6-4, the J call TRBJ2-2; 8 bases map to TRBD1. Per the germline V gene, CDR1 is MRHNA and CDR2 is SNTAGT. The CDR3 runs 15 residues. Losses at the gene ends were 2 bases for V and 6 bases for J; bases not matched to a gene: 5. This CDR3 reads CASSDASGGSGELFF. CDR3 nucleotides: TGTGCCAGCAGTGACGCATCAGGGGGCTCCGGGGAGCTGTTTTTT.

The rearrangement uses TRBV28 and TRBJ1-6; 9 bases align to TRBD1. Trimming cost V 7 bases and J 7 bases; bases outside gene matches: 5. The CDR3 runs 14 residues. Germline V CDR1 and CDR2: MDHEN, SYDVKM. The CDR3 loop reads CASIRDRVNSPLHF. The CDR3 DNA reads TGTGCCAGCATAAGGGACAGGGTGAATTCACCCCTCCACTTT.

About this clone: At one end, the junction sequence differs from germline, possibly due to a read error. This chain connects TRBV23-1 to TRBJ1-1, with unresolved D. TRBV23-1 is designated an ORF whose function remains uncertain. CDR3 length equals 9 residues. The DNA for the CDR3 is TGCGCCAGCAGTCGAGCCGGACGCTTT. Translated: CASSRAGRF.

CDR3 sequence reads: CASSILPTRPRLNSPLHF. The CDR3 coding sequence is TGTGCCAGTAGTATTCTTCCGACCCGACCTAGGCTAAATTCACCCCTCCACTTT. V and J are TRBV19 and TRBJ1-6; D not resolved. Trimming stripped 3 bases from V and 7 bases from J, with 22 bases between. Germline CDR1 and CDR2: LNHDA and SQIVND (reference sequence). The CDR3 is 18 amino acids.

The V and J genes are TRBV11-2 and TRBJ1-1; TRBD1 matches 7 bases. The CDR3 loop spans 14 amino acids. V shed 7 bases and J 6 bases; nucleotides not matched to a gene: 11. The V gene's germline CDR1 is SGHAT and CDR2 FQNNGV. The DNA of the CDR3 is TGTGCCAGCATCAAACTTCGGACAGGCCCTGAAGCTTTCTTT. Translating gives CASIKLRTGPEAFF.

V usage is TRBV19 and J usage is TRBJ2-2; D gene unclear. Germline CDR1 and CDR2: LNHDA and SQIVND (reference sequence). The V end lost 7 bases, the J end lost 3 bases, and 12 bases lay between the germline ends. This CDR3 is 14 amino acids long. CDR3 DNA: TGTGCCAGTACCGAACAGAGCCACACCGGGGAGCTGTTTTTT. This codes for CASTEQSHTGELFF.

In its sample, this clone was seen once. J is TRBJ1-1 and V is TRBV5-1, with 7 bases that match TRBD1. CDR1 is SGHRS, CDR2 YFSETQ, per germline. Trimming took 0 bases from V and 4 from J; bases not matched to a gene: 12. There are 17 residues in the CDR3. CDR3 amino acids: CASSLEQGWLYGTEAFF. CDR3 nucleotide sequence: TGCGCCAGCAGCTTGGAACAGGGGTGGTTATATGGCACTGAAGCTTTCTTT.

V usage is TRBV7-9 and J usage is TRBJ2-1; 7 bases are a match to TRBD2. V shed 3 bases, J shed 3 bases, and the junction held 5 bases outside the gene matches. Germline V lookup: CDR1 SEHNR, CDR2 FQNEAQ (reference sequence). This CDR3 is built from 15 residues. The CDR3 sequence: CASSLAGEVYNEQFF. CDR3 DNA: TGTGCCAGCAGCTTGGCGGGAGAGGTCTACAATGAGCAGTTCTTC.

The CDR3 sequence: CASSGREVGDSGNTIYF. For the CDR3, the DNA is TGTGCCAGCAGCGGGAGGGAGGTGGGCGACTCTGGAAACACCATATATTTT. The chain joins TRBV9 to TRBJ1-3, with D hard to call. There are 17 residues in the CDR3. Per germline, CDR1 SGDLS and CDR2 YYNGEE. The ends were cut back, 3 bases at V and 0 bases at J, with 16 bases in the middle.